This T cell receptor (beta chain) derives from a study of T cells in Graves' hyperthyroidism and ophthalmopathy. This CDR3 contains 16 residues. V shed 0 bases and J shed 10 bases, with 20 bases lying between them. Germline V gene data show CDR1 as SGHTA and CDR2 as FQGNSA. TCR beta CDR3 region amplification was performed from RNA transcripts. The study used the HTBI primer set for a first-round RT-PCR of the TCR CDR3. Via MiXCR, TCRdb re-called the multiplex PCR reads, giving one row per CDR3 protein. The sample has fewer than 550,000 distinct CDR3 sequences; less than 20% are singletons. The V gene is TRBV7-2, the J gene TRBJ2-3; D may be TRBD2 (6 bases). Sequencing was performed on blood. This receptor was obtained from a woman younger than 35 with Graves' hyperthyroidism. CDR3 DNA: TGTGCCAGCAGCTTAGCTGGGCCCCTAGGCAGGGAGGCGCAGTATTTT. Translation: CASSLAGPLGREAQYF.